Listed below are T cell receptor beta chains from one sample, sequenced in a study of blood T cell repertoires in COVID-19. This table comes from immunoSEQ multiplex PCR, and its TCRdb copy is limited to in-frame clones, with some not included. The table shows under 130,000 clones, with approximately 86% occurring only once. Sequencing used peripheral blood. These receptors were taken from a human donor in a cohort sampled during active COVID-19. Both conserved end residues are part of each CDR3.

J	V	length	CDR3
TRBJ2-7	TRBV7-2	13	CASSKPSDHEQYF
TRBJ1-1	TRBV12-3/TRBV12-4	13	CASSTEGATEAFF
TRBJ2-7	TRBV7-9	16	CASSLRGGRRSYEQYF
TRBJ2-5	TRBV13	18	CASSPREAGGPWQETQYF
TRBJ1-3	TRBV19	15	CASSMADYSGNTIYF
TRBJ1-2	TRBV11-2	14	CASSLDRGNYGYTF
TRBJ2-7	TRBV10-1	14	CASSPSGGFEEQYF
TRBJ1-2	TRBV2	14	CASSGQMGNYGYTF
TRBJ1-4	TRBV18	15	CASSPPVTGDEKLFF
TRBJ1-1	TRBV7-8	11	CASSVQGAAFF
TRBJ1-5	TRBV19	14	CASMEGNSNQPQHF
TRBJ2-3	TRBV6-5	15	CATIRQTSFTDTQYF
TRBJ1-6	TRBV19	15	CASSLGTANNSPLHF
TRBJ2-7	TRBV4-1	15	CASSQVASGSYEQYF
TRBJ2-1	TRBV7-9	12	CASNGQGIEQFF
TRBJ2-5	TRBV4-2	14	CASSRDGQQETQYF
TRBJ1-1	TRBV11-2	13	CASSSTGGLEAFF
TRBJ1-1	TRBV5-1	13	CASSLHAGTEAFF
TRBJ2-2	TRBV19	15	CATQSLANNTGELFF
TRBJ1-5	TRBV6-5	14	CASEAGRGGQPQHF
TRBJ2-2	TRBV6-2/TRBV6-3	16	CASSSTSDTNTGELFF
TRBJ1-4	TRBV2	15	CASVNAGQGVEKLFF
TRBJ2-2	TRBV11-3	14	CASSLDPVSGELFF
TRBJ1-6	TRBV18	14	CASSPSSSNSPLHF
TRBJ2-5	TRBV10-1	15	CASSDGLAGIETQYF
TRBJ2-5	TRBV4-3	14	CASSKWVRKETQYF
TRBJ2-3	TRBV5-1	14	CASSLGGATDTQYF
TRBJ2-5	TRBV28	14	CASATRQGQETQYF
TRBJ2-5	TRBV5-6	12	CASSLLRETQYF
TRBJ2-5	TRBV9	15	CASSEHRDSKETQYF
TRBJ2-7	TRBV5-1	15	CASSLAHGGPGEQYF
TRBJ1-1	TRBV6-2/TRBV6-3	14	CASSYSMGNTEAFF
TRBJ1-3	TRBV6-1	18	CASSEAPRRRGTGNTIYF
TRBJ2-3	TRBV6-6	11	CASSYGPLRYF
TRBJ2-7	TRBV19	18	CASSPSGLAGGLPYEQYF
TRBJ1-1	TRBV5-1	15	CASSLGGGRGTEAFF
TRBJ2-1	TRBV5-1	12	CASSLGPSEQFF
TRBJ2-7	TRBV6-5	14	CASGKPEQGNEQYF
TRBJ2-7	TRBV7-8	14	CASTPGQGAREQYF
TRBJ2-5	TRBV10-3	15	CAISDYGAGEETQYF
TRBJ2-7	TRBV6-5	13	CASSGRGSYEQYF
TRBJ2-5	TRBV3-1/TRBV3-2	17	CASSQGGLAGDFETQYF
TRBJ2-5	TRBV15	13	CATSRTGSETQYF
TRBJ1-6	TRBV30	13	CAWRGQGTSPLHF
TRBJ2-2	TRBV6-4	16	CASSRQGQGNTGELFF
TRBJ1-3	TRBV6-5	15	CASSPRTGGGNTIYF
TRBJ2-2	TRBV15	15	CATSRDIAAGGELFF
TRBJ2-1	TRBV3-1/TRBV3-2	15	CASSQRAGVYNEQFF
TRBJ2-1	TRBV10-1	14	CASSDRGQGNEQFF
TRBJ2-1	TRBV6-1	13	CASSEWGRNEQFF
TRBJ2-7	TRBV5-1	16	CASSSLAGGVSYEQYF
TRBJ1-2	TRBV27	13	CASSLSPGSGYTF
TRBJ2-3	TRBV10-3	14	CAISEGQDTDTQYF
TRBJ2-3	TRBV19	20	CASSIPGLAGGRLTTDTQYF